The 7 T cell receptor beta chains reported below all come from one sample, sequenced in a study of CD8 T cells in ankylosing spondylitis. TCRdb re-called the 5' RACE reads with MiXCR, one entry per CDR3 protein. The sample includes 350,000 to 400,000 distinct CDR3 sequences, 20% to 25% of them seen just once. The sequenced sample consisted of blood, either unsorted or a sorted T cell fraction (not recorded which). The receptors come from a male donor with ankylosing spondylitis or in good health (not recorded which).

This clonotype was detected only a few times. The genes are TRBV11-2 and TRBJ2-1, with no clear D. The CDR3 is 14 residues long. Germline assignment: CDR1 SGHAT and CDR2 FQNNGV. Trimming shortened V by 4 bases and J by 3 bases, and 10 bases separated the two germline ends. CDR3 region: CASSSVIDYNEQFF. For the CDR3, the DNA is TGTGCCAGCAGCTCAGTGATTGACTACAATGAGCAGTTCTTC.

The chain combines TRBV6-1 with TRBJ2-4; 8 positions agree with TRBD2. Trimming at V came to 4 bases and at J to 6 bases, leaving 14 bases not matched to a gene. The CDR3 covers 17 residues. In germline, CDR1 is MNHNS, CDR2 SASEGT. CDR3 in amino acids: CASSAPGRGGPGNIQYF. In nucleotides, the CDR3 is TGTGCCAGCAGTGCCCCGGGACGGGGGGGGCCTGGAAACATTCAGTACTTC.

This rearrangement joins TRBV5-1 to TRBJ2-1; TRBD1 might be the D (6 bases). CDR1 and CDR2 (germline): SGHRS, YFSETQ. CDR3 length equals 19 residues. Trimming removed 4 bases at V and 9 bases at J, with 32 bases between. In nucleotides, the CDR3 is TGCGCCAGCAGCCCGGCTGAACTTACCCAGACAGGCTCTCTTGGTGAGCAGTTCTTC. Its protein is CASSPAELTQTGSLGEQFF. The full variable domain, in which reference TRBV5-1 and TRBJ2-1 provide the parts outside the CDR3, is KAGVTQTPRYLIKTRGQQVTLSCSPISGHRSVSWYQQTPGQGLQFLFEYFSETQRNKGNFPGRFSGRQFSNSRSEMNVSTLELGDSALYLCASSPAELTQTGSLGEQFFGPGTRLTVL.

The CDR3 bases are TGCAGCGCCCGAAGCGTGAATGGCTACACCTTC. Translating it yields CSARSVNGYTF. The genes are TRBV29-1 and TRBJ1-2; D gene uncertain. Germline V lookup: CDR1 SQVTM, CDR2 ANQGSEA. V dropped 7 bases and J dropped 6 bases, with 12 bases sitting between them. There are 11 residues in the CDR3.

In this sample, this clonotype turned up a few times. The chain combines TRBV12-3 or TRBV12-4 with TRBJ2-4, with D unresolved. This CDR3 contains 13 residues. Trimming removed 8 bases at V and 6 bases at J, with 14 bases between. For the CDR3, the DNA is TGTGCCAGCCTAGACCGGAGTTTAAACATTCAGTACTTC. This gives the protein CASLDRSLNIQYF.

A few counts support this clonotype. The genes are TRBV4-1 and TRBJ2-6; D remains unclear. The germline V gene has CDR1 MGHRA and CDR2 YSYEKL. Trimming took 7 bases from V and 1 from J, leaving 11 bases between them. The CDR3 is 15 residues long. CDR3 sequence reads: CASTPAVSGANVLTF. The CDR3 coding sequence is TGCGCCAGCACCCCAGCTGTATCTGGGGCCAACGTCCTGACTTTC.

The rearrangement links TRBV3-1 to TRBJ2-6; the D is unclear. Germline V gene lookup returns CDR1 LGHDT and CDR2 YNNKEL (reference sequence). The CDR3 contains 15 residues. V lost 7 bases and J 0 bases, leaving 10 bases between the germline ends. The CDR3 region is CASNSRISGANVLTF. The CDR3, as DNA: TGTGCCAGCAACTCACGGATCTCTGGGGCCAACGTCCTGACTTTC.